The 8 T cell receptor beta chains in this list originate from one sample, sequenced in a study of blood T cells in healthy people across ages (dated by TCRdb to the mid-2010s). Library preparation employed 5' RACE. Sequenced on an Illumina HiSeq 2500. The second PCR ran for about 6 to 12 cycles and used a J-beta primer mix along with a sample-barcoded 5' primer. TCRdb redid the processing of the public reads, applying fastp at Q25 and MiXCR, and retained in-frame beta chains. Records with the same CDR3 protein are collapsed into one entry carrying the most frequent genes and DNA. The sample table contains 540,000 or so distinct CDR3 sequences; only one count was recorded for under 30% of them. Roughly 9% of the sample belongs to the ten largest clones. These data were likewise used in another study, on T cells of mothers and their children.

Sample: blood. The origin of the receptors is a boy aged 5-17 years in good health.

The CDR3 loop is CASSYYQPRGLNTEAFF. As DNA, the CDR3 is TGTGCCAGCAGTTACTATCAACCGAGGGGTCTGAACACTGAAGCTTTCTTT. The chain employs TRBV6-5 and TRBJ1-1; possible D gene TRBD1, 5 bases. The V gene lost 1 base and the J gene lost 0 bases, with 15 bases spanning the gap. The CDR3 covers 17 residues. CDR1 and CDR2 (germline): MNHEY, SVGAGI.

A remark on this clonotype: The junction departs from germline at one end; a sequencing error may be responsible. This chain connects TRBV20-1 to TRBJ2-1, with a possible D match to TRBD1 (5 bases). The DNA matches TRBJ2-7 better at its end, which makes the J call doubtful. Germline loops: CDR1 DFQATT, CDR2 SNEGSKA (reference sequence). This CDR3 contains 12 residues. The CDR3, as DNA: TGTAATGCTCCCCAGGGAAACTACGAGCAGTACTTC. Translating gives CNAPQGNYEQYF.

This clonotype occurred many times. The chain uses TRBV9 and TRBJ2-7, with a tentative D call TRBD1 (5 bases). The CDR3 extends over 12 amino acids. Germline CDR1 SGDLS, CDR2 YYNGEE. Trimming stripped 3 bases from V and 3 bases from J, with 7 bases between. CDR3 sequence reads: CASSDDSYEQYF. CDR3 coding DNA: TGTGCCAGCAGCGATGACAGCTACGAGCAGTACTTC.

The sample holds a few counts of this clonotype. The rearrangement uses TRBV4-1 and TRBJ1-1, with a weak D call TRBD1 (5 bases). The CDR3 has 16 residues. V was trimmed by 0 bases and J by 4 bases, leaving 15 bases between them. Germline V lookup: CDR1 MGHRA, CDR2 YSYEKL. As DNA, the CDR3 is TGCGCCAGCAGCCAAGATTTTAGGGGTATGAGCACTGAAGCTTTCTTT. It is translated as CASSQDFRGMSTEAFF.

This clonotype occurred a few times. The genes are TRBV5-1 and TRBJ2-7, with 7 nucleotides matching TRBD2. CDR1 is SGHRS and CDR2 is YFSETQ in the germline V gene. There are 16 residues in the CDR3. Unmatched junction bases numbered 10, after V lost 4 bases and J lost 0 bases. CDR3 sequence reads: CASSGPGSGTSYEQYF. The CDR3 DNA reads TGCGCCAGCAGCGGTCCCGGAAGCGGGACCTCCTACGAGCAGTACTTC. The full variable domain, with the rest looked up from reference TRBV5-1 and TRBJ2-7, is KAGVTQTPRYLIKTRGQQVTLSCSPISGHRSVSWYQQTPGQGLQFLFEYFSETQRNKGNFPGRFSGRQFSNSRSEMNVSTLELGDSALYLCASSGPGSGTSYEQYFGPGTRLTVT.

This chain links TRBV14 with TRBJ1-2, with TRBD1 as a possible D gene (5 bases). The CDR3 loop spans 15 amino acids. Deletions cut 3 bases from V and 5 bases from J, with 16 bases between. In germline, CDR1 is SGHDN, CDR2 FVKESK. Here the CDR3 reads CASSQSQGLRYGYTF. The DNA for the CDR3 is TGTGCCAGCAGCCAGTCTCAGGGCTTGCGGTATGGCTACACCTTC.

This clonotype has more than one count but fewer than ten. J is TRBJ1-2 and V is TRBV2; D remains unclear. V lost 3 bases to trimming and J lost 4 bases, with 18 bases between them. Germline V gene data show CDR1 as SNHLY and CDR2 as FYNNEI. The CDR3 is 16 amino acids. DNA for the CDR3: TGTGCCAGCAGTGATAGTACACCAATTCCGCCCTATGGCTACACCTTC. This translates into CASSDSTPIPPYGYTF.

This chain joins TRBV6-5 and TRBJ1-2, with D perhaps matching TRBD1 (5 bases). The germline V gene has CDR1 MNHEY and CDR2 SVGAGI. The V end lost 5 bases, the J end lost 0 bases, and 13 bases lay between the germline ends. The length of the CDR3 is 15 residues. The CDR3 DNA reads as TGTGCCAGCAGTCCCTGGCAGGGAGCTAACTATGGCTACACCTTC. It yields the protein CASSPWQGANYGYTF.